This T cell receptor beta chain was sequenced in a study of CD4+ T cells in melanoma. The study's findings and limits: A reported correlation linked neoantigen-specific CD4+ T cells to CD8+, macrophage and B cell function. Reportedly, melanoma neoantigen-specific CD4+ T cells showed varied differentiation states.

As to this clone: Its specificity is unknown.

The V and J ends lost 1 base and 0 bases respectively, with 9 bases between them. The CDR3 is 15 amino acids. Germline CDR1 and CDR2: KGHSH and LQKENI. Produced via immunoSEQ multiplex PCR; TCRdb's table is partial and in-frame only. The data show 110,000 to 150,000 clones, with about 93% seen just once and over 1.5% held by the top ten. The gene calls are TRBV18 and TRBJ1-2; D not certain. This clonotype was obtained from a human donor with melanoma. The CDR3: CASSPLPGSNYGYTF. DNA of the CDR3: TGTGCCAGCTCACCACTTCCAGGATCTAACTATGGCTACACCTTC. Filled out from reference TRBV18 and TRBJ1-2, the complete variable domain reads NAGVMQNPRHLVRRRGQEARLRCSPMKGHSHVYWYRQLPEEGLKFMVYLQKENIIDESGMPKERFSAEFPKEGPSILRIQQVVRGDSAAYFCASSPLPGSNYGYTFGSGTRLTVV.